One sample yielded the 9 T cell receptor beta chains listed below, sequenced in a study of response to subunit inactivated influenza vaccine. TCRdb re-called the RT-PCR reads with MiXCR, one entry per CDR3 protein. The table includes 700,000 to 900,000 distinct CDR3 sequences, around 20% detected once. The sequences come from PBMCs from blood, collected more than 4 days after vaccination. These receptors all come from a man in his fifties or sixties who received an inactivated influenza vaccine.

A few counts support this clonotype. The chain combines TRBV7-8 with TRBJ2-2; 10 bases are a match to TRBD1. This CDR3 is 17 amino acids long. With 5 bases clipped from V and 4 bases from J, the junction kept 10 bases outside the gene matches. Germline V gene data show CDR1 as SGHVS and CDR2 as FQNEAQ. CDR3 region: CASSPTGQGWATGELFF. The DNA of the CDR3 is TGTGCCAGCAGCCCAACGGGACAGGGGTGGGCCACCGGGGAGCTGTTTTTT.

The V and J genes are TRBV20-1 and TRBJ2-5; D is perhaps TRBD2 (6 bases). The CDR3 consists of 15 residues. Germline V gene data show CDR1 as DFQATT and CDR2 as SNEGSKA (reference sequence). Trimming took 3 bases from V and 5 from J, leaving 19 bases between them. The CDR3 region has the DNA TGCAGTGCTAGGGGGTGGGGGACTGTGGGGGAGACCCAGTACTTC. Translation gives CSARGWGTVGETQYF.

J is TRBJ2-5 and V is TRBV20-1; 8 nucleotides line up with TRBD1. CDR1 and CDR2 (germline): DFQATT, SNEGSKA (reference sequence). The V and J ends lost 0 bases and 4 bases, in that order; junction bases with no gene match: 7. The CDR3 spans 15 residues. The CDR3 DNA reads TGCAGTGCTAGAGAGACGGACAGGGAGTTAGAGACCCAGTACTTC. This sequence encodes CSARETDRELETQYF.

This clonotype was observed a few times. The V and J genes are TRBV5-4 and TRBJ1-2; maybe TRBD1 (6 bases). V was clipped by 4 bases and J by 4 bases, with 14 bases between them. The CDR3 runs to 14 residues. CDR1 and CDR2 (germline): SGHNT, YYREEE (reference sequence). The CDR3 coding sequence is TGTGCCAGCAGCGCATCGGGACATAGCTATGGCTACACCTTC. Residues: CASSASGHSYGYTF.

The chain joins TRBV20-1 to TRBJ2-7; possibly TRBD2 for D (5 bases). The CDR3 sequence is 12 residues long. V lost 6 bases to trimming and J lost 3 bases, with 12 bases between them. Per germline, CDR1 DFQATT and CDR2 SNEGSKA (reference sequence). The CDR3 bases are TGCAGTGCCCAAGATGAGGGCTACGAGCAGTACTTC. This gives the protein CSAQDEGYEQYF.

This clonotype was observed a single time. The CDR3 bases are TGTGCCACCAGCAGAGATGGTCAGGGGTTCGACTATGGCTACACCTTC. It translates to CATSRDGQGFDYGYTF. This sequence joins TRBV15 and TRBJ1-2; perhaps TRBD1 as D (6 bases). V lost 0 bases and J lost 3, with 14 bases in between. CDR1 and CDR2 from the germline V gene are LNHNV and YYDKDF (reference sequence). There are 16 residues in the CDR3.

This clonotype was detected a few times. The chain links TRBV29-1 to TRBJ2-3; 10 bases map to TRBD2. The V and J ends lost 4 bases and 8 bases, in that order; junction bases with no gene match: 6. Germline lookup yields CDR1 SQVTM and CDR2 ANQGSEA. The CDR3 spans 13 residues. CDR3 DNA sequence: TGCAGCGTTGCCGGGACTAGCGTGGCTACGCAGTATTTT. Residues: CSVAGTSVATQYF.

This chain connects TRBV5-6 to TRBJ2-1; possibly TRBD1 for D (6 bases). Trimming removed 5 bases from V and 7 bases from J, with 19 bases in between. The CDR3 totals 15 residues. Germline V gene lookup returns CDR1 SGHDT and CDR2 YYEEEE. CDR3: CASSSGTWTLNEQFF. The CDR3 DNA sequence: TGTGCCAGCAGTTCCGGGACATGGACGTTGAATGAGCAGTTCTTC.

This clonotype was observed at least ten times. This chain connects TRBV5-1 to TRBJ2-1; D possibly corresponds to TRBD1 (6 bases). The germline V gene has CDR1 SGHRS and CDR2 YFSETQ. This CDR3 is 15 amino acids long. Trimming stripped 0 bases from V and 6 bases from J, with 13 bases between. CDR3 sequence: CASSLGPGHRNEQFF. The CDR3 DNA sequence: TGCGCCAGCAGCTTGGGACCGGGACACCGCAATGAGCAGTTCTTC.